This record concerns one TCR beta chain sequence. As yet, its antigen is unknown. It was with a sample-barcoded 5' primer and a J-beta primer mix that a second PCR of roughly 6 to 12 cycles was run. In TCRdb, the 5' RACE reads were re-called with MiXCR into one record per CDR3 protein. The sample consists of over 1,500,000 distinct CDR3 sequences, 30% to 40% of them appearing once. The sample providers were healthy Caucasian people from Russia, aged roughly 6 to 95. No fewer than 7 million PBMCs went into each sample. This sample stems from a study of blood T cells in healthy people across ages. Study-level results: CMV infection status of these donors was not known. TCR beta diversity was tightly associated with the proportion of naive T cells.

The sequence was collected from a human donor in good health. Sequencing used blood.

In DNA, the CDR3 is TGCAGCGTGTTAGGGGCGGGCGAGCAGTACTTC. It codes for CSVLGAGEQYF. The chain recombines TRBV29-1 with TRBJ2-7; D is tentatively TRBD1 or TRBD2 (5 bases each). This CDR3 comprises 11 residues. The germline V gene encodes CDR1 SQVTM and CDR2 ANQGSEA. Trimming stripped 6 bases from V and 6 bases from J, with 12 bases between.